These 16 T cell receptor beta chains originate from one sample sequenced in a study of OX40 agonist ivuxolimab in advanced cancers. Method: immunoSEQ multiplex PCR; TCRdb's copy keeps in-frame clones and lacks some. Of some 60,000 clones listed, around 87% are singletons. The sample here was CD4+ or CD8+ T cells sorted from blood, taken in a trial of the OX40 agonist ivuxolimab. These receptors all stem from an adult with an advanced solid tumor such as melanoma, head and neck, liver or kidney cancer.

This chain joins TRBV6-1 and TRBJ2-5; tentative D call: TRBD1 (5 bases). The J call may be wrong; the DNA end is better matched by TRBJ2-7. Germline lookup yields CDR1 MNHNS and CDR2 SASEGT. The CDR3 totals 14 residues. The CDR3 DNA reads TGTGCCAGCAGTGCTCAACAGGTAGAATACGAGCAGTACTTC. Protein product: CASSAQQVEYEQYF.

J is TRBJ2-1 and V is TRBV7-2; weak D call: TRBD1 (6 bases). V shed 6 bases and J shed 8 bases, with 17 bases lying between them. The germline V gene encodes CDR1 SGHTA and CDR2 FQGNSA. The CDR3 is 14 residues long. The CDR3 sequence: CASSFSRRGHEQFF. The CDR3 DNA reads as TGTGCCAGCAGTTTCTCTCGCAGGGGCCATGAGCAGTTCTTC.

The rearrangement links TRBV29-1 to TRBJ2-7; 10 nucleotides match TRBD1. This CDR3 is built from 12 residues. Germline values: CDR1 SQVTM, CDR2 ANQGSEA. V shed 7 bases, J shed 2 bases, and the junction held 2 bases outside the gene matches. The CDR3 DNA sequence: TGCAGCGCCGGGACAGGGGCCTACGAGCAGTACTTC. This gives the protein CSAGTGAYEQYF.

This rearrangement joins TRBV9 to TRBJ2-1; 7 bases line up with TRBD1. Germline V gives CDR1 SGDLS, CDR2 YYNGEE. The CDR3 is 17 residues long. With V trimmed by 3 bases and J by 6 bases, 15 bases remained unmatched. Here the CDR3 reads CASSAAGETGLVNEQFF. The CDR3 DNA reads as TGTGCCAGCAGCGCCGCCGGGGAGACAGGGTTGGTCAATGAGCAGTTCTTC. Based on the CDR3 plus reference TRBV9 and TRBJ2-1, the full variable domain is DSGVTQTPKHLITATGQRVTLRCSPRSGDLSVYWYQQSLDQGLQFLIQYYNGEERAKGNILERFSAQQFPDLHSELNLSSLELGDSALYFCASSAAGETGLVNEQFFGPGTRLTVL.

The chain uses TRBV6-1 and TRBJ1-5; 7 bases align to TRBD1. CDR1 is MNHNS, CDR2 SASEGT, per germline. After removal of 5 bases from V and 9 bases from J, the junction contained 7 bases not matched to a gene. This CDR3 contains 13 residues. CDR3 amino acids: CASSRQGRGPQHF. The CDR3 region has the DNA TGTGCCAGCAGTCGACAGGGCCGGGGGCCCCAGCATTTT.

The J gene is TRBJ1-4, the V gene TRBV5-1; weak D call: TRBD1 (6 bases). Trimming shortened V by 0 bases and J by 5 bases, and 14 bases separated the two germline ends. Germline-derived CDR1 and CDR2 are SGHRS and YFSETQ. The CDR3 totals 16 residues. The CDR3 region has the DNA TGCGCCAGCAGCTTGGAGTCAGGGGTTCCCAATGAAAAACTGTTTTTT. It codes for CASSLESGVPNEKLFF.

The chain employs TRBV19 and TRBJ2-2, with unresolved D. The germline V and J ends were trimmed by 3 bases and 7 bases, with 9 bases remaining between them. The CDR3 is 13 residues long. Germline V CDR1 and CDR2: LNHDA, SQIVND (reference sequence). The CDR3, as DNA: TGTGCCAGTAGTATTAACAGTATCGGGGAGCTGTTTTTT. This gives the protein CASSINSIGELFF.

This clone was counted once. The gene calls are TRBV6-1 and TRBJ2-7; perhaps TRBD2 as D (5 bases). The CDR3 is 12 residues long. The ends were cut back, 2 bases at V and 5 bases at J, with 7 bases in the middle. The germline gives CDR1 MNHNS, CDR2 SASEGT. CDR3 bases: TGTGCCAGCAGTGAATACGGGAACGAGCAGTACTTC. It is translated as CASSEYGNEQYF.

V usage is TRBV6-6 and J usage is TRBJ2-1; D gene ambiguous. Germline values: CDR1 MNHNY, CDR2 SVGAGI (reference sequence). This CDR3 is 14 amino acids long. V lost 3 bases, J lost 5 bases, and 11 bases lay in between. CDR3 amino acids: CASSYLGVDNEQFF. CDR3 sequence (DNA): TGTGCCAGCAGTTATCTCGGCGTCGACAATGAGCAGTTCTTC.

The V and J genes are TRBV5-4 and TRBJ2-5, with D possibly TRBD2 on 7 matching bases. V was pared by 2 bases and J by 5 bases, with 22 bases between. The CDR3 runs to 17 residues. CDR1 is SGHNT, CDR2 YYREEE, per germline (reference sequence). The CDR3 nucleotides are TGTGCCAGCAGCTTAGCCTTGGGGGGGCTAAGGAGGGAGACCCAGTACTTC. Translation: CASSLALGGLRRETQYF.

The rearrangement joins TRBV6-6 to TRBJ1-2, with 9 bases that match TRBD1. From germline, CDR1 is MNHNY and CDR2 SVGAGI (reference sequence). This CDR3 comprises 16 residues. The ends lost 5 bases at V and 1 base at J; junction bases unmatched: 8. Here the CDR3 reads CASSPGGGQGNYGYTF. CDR3 in DNA: TGTGCCAGCAGTCCCGGGGGGGGACAGGGTAACTATGGCTACACCTTC.

V and J are TRBV6-5 and TRBJ2-2; perhaps D is TRBD1 or TRBD2 (5 bases each). With 4 bases removed from V and 2 bases from J, the gap between germline ends came to 14 bases. The CDR3 extends over 16 amino acids. Germline loops: CDR1 MNHEY, CDR2 SVGAGI. The CDR3 bases are TGTGCCAGCAGTTTATCTGGGGGAGTTAACACCGGGGAGCTGTTTTTT. Translated: CASSLSGGVNTGELFF.

This clone came up once. The chain's CDR3 is CASSQNPTSGRSYEQYF. The CDR3 coding sequence is TGTGCCAGCTCACAAAACCCGACTAGCGGGAGATCCTACGAGCAGTACTTC. The chain couples TRBV18 to TRBJ2-7, with 12 bases lining up with TRBD2. The junction had 8 bases not matched to a gene; V was cut back by 4 bases and J by 1 base. The germline gives CDR1 KGHSH, CDR2 LQKENI. The CDR3 is 17 amino acids.

The rearrangement uses TRBV28 and TRBJ1-6, with a tentative D call TRBD1 (6 bases). This CDR3 comprises 15 residues. CDR1 is MDHEN and CDR2 is SYDVKM in the germline V gene. The ends were cut back, 6 bases at V and 14 bases at J, with 23 bases in the middle. The CDR3: CASSRGQIEISSLHF. In DNA form, the CDR3 reads TGTGCCAGCAGCCGTGGACAGATTGAGATCTCCTCCCTCCACTTT.

The chain couples TRBV6-1 to TRBJ2-2; D not certain. CDR3 length equals 14 residues. V lost 6 bases and J lost 5, with 13 bases in between. CDR1 MNHNS and CDR2 SASEGT come from the germline V gene. The chain's CDR3 is CASRGRIVTGELFF. CDR3 DNA sequence: TGTGCCAGCAGGGGAAGGATTGTTACCGGGGAGCTGTTTTTT.

The V gene is TRBV19, the J gene TRBJ1-1; 7 positions agree with TRBD1. Germline V CDR1 and CDR2: LNHDA, SQIVND (reference sequence). The CDR3 contains 14 residues. With 8 bases clipped from V and 0 bases from J, the junction kept 6 bases outside the gene matches. The CDR3 here is CASALGQMNTEAFF. The DNA of the CDR3 is TGTGCCAGTGCCCTGGGACAGATGAACACTGAAGCTTTCTTT.